This TCR beta chain was captured by sequencing in a study of early T cells in non-severe SARS-CoV-2 infection. Study-wide background: Sequenced bulk RNA came from whole blood that was unsorted, and chains were unpaired. Study-wide results and limits: Database matching using VDJdb favored anti-spike CD8 responses, with private and CD4 specificities left missing.

In this sample, this clonotype turned up many times. Its antigen remains unidentified. CDR3 length equals 17 residues. V was trimmed by 2 bases and J by 6 bases, leaving 19 bases between them. Per germline, CDR1 MNHNY and CDR2 SVGAGI (reference sequence). MiXCR, run by TCRdb on the 5' RACE reads, gives a single entry per CDR3 protein. The profile covers tens of thousands of distinct CDR3 sequences, with about 4.6% appearing a single time and under 13% taken by the ten largest. The TCR originated in an adult who was a healthcare worker with PCR-confirmed SARS-CoV-2 infection or an uninfected control (not recorded which). The sequenced sample consisted of whole blood. The chain links TRBV6-6 to TRBJ1-4; D gene uncertain. CDR3 sequence: CASSYRRTRIGDEKLFF. CDR3 in DNA: TGTGCCAGCAGTTACCGCAGGACGAGGATTGGAGATGAAAAACTGTTTTTT.